One sample yielded the 26 T cell receptor beta chains listed below, sequenced in a study of blood T cell repertoires in COVID-19. This table comes from immunoSEQ multiplex PCR, and its TCRdb copy is limited to in-frame clones, with some not included. The table shows over 150,000 clones, with roughly 80% occurring only once. The sequencing sample was made of peripheral blood. The receptors shown here come from a woman in her 70s with COVID-19, enrolled during active disease.

Here the CDR3 DNA reads TGTGCCAGCAGGGATTTAGCGGAAAAAAAACCCTACTCCTACAATGAGCAGTTCTTC. This translates into CASRDLAEKKPYSYNEQFF. This chain uses TRBV27 with TRBJ2-1; a weak D match, TRBD2 (6 bases). This CDR3 is 19 amino acids long. CDR1 is MNHEY and CDR2 is SMNVEV in the germline V gene (reference sequence). V was trimmed by 6 bases and J by 0 bases, leaving 24 bases between them.

The chain combines TRBV5-4 with TRBJ2-7, with TRBD2 identical over 7 bases. The CDR3 sequence is 16 residues long. Per the germline V gene, CDR1 is SGHNT and CDR2 is YYREEE (reference sequence). V shed 1 base, J shed 5 bases, and the junction held 12 bases outside the gene matches. In nucleotides, the CDR3 is TGTGCCAGCAGCTTGAAGGTAGTATCGGGGGGTGACGAGCAGTACTTC. Protein: CASSLKVVSGGDEQYF.

The chain combines TRBV24-1 with TRBJ2-3; TRBD2 matches 7 bases. Germline CDR1 and CDR2: KGHDR and SFDVKD. The CDR3 runs 17 residues. J was trimmed by 0 bases and V by 1 base; bases with no gene match: 6. CDR3 sequence reads: CATSDFSAGVSTDTQYF. In DNA form, the CDR3 reads TGTGCCACCAGTGATTTTTCGGCGGGAGTTAGCACAGATACGCAGTATTTT.

This clone was found once. This chain uses TRBV5-8 with TRBJ2-7, with D perhaps matching TRBD1 (6 bases). Trimming removed 4 bases from V and 9 bases from J, with 17 bases in between. The CDR3 has 13 amino acids. Germline assignment: CDR1 SGHTS and CDR2 YDEGEE. CDR3 amino acids: CASSPTGFSGQYF. CDR3 coding DNA: TGTGCCAGCAGCCCCACAGGGTTCTCCGGGCAGTACTTC.

This chain links TRBV11-2 with TRBJ2-2; 7 nucleotides align to TRBD2. Germline V lookup: CDR1 SGHAT, CDR2 FQNNGV. The CDR3 consists of 14 residues. Trimming removed 6 bases from V and 6 bases from J; junction bases left unmatched: 7. The CDR3: CASRIRLASGELFF. The CDR3 DNA follows: TGTGCCAGCAGGATTCGACTAGCCTCCGGGGAGCTGTTTTTT.

The chain couples TRBV6-2 or TRBV6-3 to TRBJ2-1; 9 bases are shared with TRBD2. J lost 10 bases, V lost 2 bases, and 6 bases had no gene match. The CDR3 spans 14 residues. The germline V gene has CDR1 MNHEY and CDR2 SVGEGT. The DNA for the CDR3 is TGTGCCAGCAGTTACCTTAGCGGGAGTGGAGAGCAGTTCTTC. Encoded protein: CASSYLSGSGEQFF.

This chain connects TRBV7-9 to TRBJ2-7; perhaps TRBD1 as D (6 bases). From germline, CDR1 is SEHNR and CDR2 FQNEAQ (reference sequence). Trimming took off 2 bases at V and 1 base at J, with 12 bases between the two ends. CDR3 size: 15 residues. The CDR3 loop reads CASSLSTGISYEQYF. In DNA, the CDR3 is TGTGCCAGCAGCTTATCAACAGGGATATCCTACGAGCAGTACTTC.

The CDR3 protein is CSVLSGRLVDNEQFF. The DNA of the CDR3 is TGCAGCGTTCTTAGCGGGAGGCTGGTGGACAATGAGCAGTTCTTC. This chain joins TRBV29-1 and TRBJ2-1; TRBD2 aligns across 10 bases. V was clipped by 5 bases and J by 5 bases; unmatched bases: 9. CDR3 length: 15 amino acids. Looked up from germline, CDR1 is SQVTM and CDR2 is ANQGSEA.

The chain joins TRBV7-2 to TRBJ2-5; 10 bases line up with TRBD2. The junction had 9 bases not matched to a gene; V was cut back by 3 bases and J by 5 bases. CDR3 length: 16 residues. CDR1 is SGHTA, CDR2 FQGNSA, per germline. The CDR3 DNA follows: TGTGCCAGCAGCTTGATGGGACTAGCGAATGTCGAGACCCAGTACTTC. Protein product: CASSLMGLANVETQYF.

The chain couples TRBV5-1 to TRBJ2-1; 10 bases align to TRBD2. Germline CDR1 is SGHRS and CDR2 is YFSETQ. CDR3 length equals 14 residues. The V segment lost 1 base and the J segment 9 bases; nucleotides outside the gene matches: 4. The CDR3 reads CASSLPSGSGEQFF. CDR3 DNA: TGCGCCAGCAGCTTGCCTAGCGGGAGCGGTGAGCAGTTCTTC.

The chain is built from TRBV5-1 and TRBJ2-5; tentative D call: TRBD1 (5 bases). With 3 bases removed from V and 5 bases from J, the gap between germline ends came to 5 bases. The length of the CDR3 is 11 residues. Germline CDR1 and CDR2: SGHRS and YFSETQ. CDR3 in amino acids: CASSWGETQYF. DNA for the CDR3: TGCGCCAGCAGCTGGGGCGAGACCCAGTACTTC.

The chain joins TRBV19 to TRBJ2-6; D is unresolved. The CDR3 sequence is 17 residues long. Germline V gene sequence: CDR1 LNHDA, CDR2 SQIVND (reference sequence). Trimming removed 3 bases from V and 4 bases from J, with 16 bases in between. In nucleotides, the CDR3 is TGTGCCAGTAGTATGATCGTGTCAGAGACAGGGGCCAACGTCCTGACTTTC. Residues: CASSMIVSETGANVLTF.

The chain uses TRBV9 and TRBJ2-2, with D possibly TRBD2 on 6 matching bases. This CDR3 contains 16 residues. CDR1 is SGDLS, CDR2 YYNGEE, per germline. V gave up 1 base and J gave up 4 bases, with 14 bases separating them. CDR3: CASSVSSSGLTGELFF. The CDR3, as DNA: TGTGCCAGCAGCGTAAGTAGTAGCGGTCTCACCGGGGAGCTGTTTTTT.

In its sample, this clone was seen a few times. V gene TRBV6-1 combines with J gene TRBJ1-1; perhaps TRBD1 as D (5 bases). Trimming cost V 4 bases and J 0 bases, with 15 bases left between them. This CDR3 comprises 16 residues. The germline V gene has CDR1 MNHNS and CDR2 SASEGT. The CDR3 sequence: CASSAFSDSMNTEAFF. The DNA of the CDR3 is TGTGCCAGCAGTGCCTTCTCCGACAGCATGAACACTGAAGCTTTCTTT.

The rearrangement joins TRBV29-1 to TRBJ1-5; D gene ambiguous. Germline CDR1 reads SQVTM; CDR2 reads ANQGSEA. The CDR3 loop spans 13 amino acids. Trimming removed 4 bases from V and 8 bases from J, with 15 bases in between. Here the CDR3 reads CSVALSAGKPQHF. The CDR3 nucleotides read TGCAGCGTTGCTTTGTCAGCCGGGAAGCCCCAGCATTTT.

This clone was picked up a small number of times. This chain links TRBV5-5 with TRBJ1-5; D unclear. CDR1 is SGHKS, CDR2 YYEKEE, per germline (reference sequence). The germline V and J ends were trimmed by 1 base and 3 bases, with 20 bases remaining between them. The CDR3 runs to 18 residues. CDR3 sequence reads: CASSLKISTSGFNQPQHF. For the CDR3, the DNA is TGTGCCAGCAGCTTGAAAATTAGTACGAGCGGCTTCAATCAGCCCCAGCATTTT.

The V call is TRBV7-9, the J call TRBJ2-1, with TRBD1 matching 7 bases. CDR3 length: 15 amino acids. Germline V gives CDR1 SEHNR, CDR2 FQNEAQ (reference sequence). V was pared by 5 bases and J by 4 bases, with 8 bases of the junction left unmatched. The CDR3 DNA follows: TGTGCCAGCAGCGGTCAAGGGGGCGCGTACAATGAGCAGTTCTTC. It codes for CASSGQGGAYNEQFF.

This clone appeared a single time. V is TRBV3-1 (or the pseudogene TRBV3-2) and J is TRBJ2-7, with D possibly matching TRBD1 (6 bases). The CDR3 consists of 12 residues. Trimming took 1 base from V and 7 from J, leaving 8 bases between them. Germline V gives CDR1 LGHDT, CDR2 YNNKEL (reference sequence). CDR3 bases: TGTGCCAGCAGCCAAGGGGGGCGGGAGCAGTACTTC. Translated, it gives CASSQGGREQYF.

This rearrangement joins TRBV20-1 to TRBJ2-2; possible D gene TRBD2, 5 bases. Germline CDR1 DFQATT, CDR2 SNEGSKA (reference sequence). Trimming took off 3 bases at V and 3 bases at J, with 8 bases between the two ends. This CDR3 has 13 amino acids. The CDR3 bases are TGCAGTGCTAGTGAGGGAGACACCGGGGAGCTGTTTTTT. It yields the protein CSASEGDTGELFF.

This clone was counted only a few times. The V gene is TRBV28, the J gene TRBJ1-2, with TRBD1 as a possible D gene (6 bases). V lost 4 bases and J 3 bases, leaving 12 bases between the germline ends. Germline V gene data show CDR1 as MDHEN and CDR2 as SYDVKM. This CDR3 spans 14 amino acids. The CDR3 here is CASSSPTGYYGYTF. CDR3 nucleotides: TGTGCCAGCAGTTCCCCCACAGGGTACTATGGCTACACCTTC.

This chain uses TRBV19 with TRBJ2-7; D is possibly TRBD1 (6 bases). Trimming left V 6 bases short and J 4 bases short, with 13 bases between. From germline, CDR1 is LNHDA and CDR2 SQIVND (reference sequence). The CDR3 spans 13 residues. The CDR3, as DNA: TGTGCCAGTAGGGACAGAGGGATATACGAGCAGTACTTC. Protein sequence: CASRDRGIYEQYF.

The J gene is TRBJ2-2, the V gene TRBV6-4; no clear D. CDR3 size: 14 residues. Germline lookup yields CDR1 MRHNA and CDR2 SNTAGT. The V end lost 3 bases, the J end lost 6 bases, and 11 bases lay between the germline ends. CDR3 region: CASSELPAAGELFF. In DNA form, the CDR3 reads TGTGCCAGCAGTGAACTCCCTGCGGCCGGGGAGCTGTTTTTT.

The rearrangement joins TRBV6-6 to TRBJ1-2, with a possible D match to TRBD1 (5 bases). V lost 2 bases to trimming and J lost 4 bases, with 14 bases between them. This CDR3 is 15 amino acids long. CDR1 MNHNY and CDR2 SVGAGI come from the germline V gene (reference sequence). The CDR3 sequence is CASSYGGAIGYGYTF. The CDR3 DNA reads as TGTGCCAGCAGTTACGGAGGGGCTATAGGCTATGGCTACACCTTC.

This clone was seen more than once but under ten times. The chain joins TRBV19 to TRBJ1-2, with D perhaps matching TRBD1 (5 bases). With 7 bases removed from V and 1 base from J, the gap between germline ends came to 19 bases. CDR3 length: 16 residues. Germline V gene data show CDR1 as LNHDA and CDR2 as SQIVND (reference sequence). CDR3 DNA sequence: TGTGCCAGTATTGGGCGACAGAATATGGATAACTATGGCTACACCTTC. Protein sequence: CASIGRQNMDNYGYTF. The complete variable domain, with remaining parts taken from reference TRBV19 and TRBJ1-2, reads DGGITQSPKYLFRKEGQNVTLSCEQNLNHDAMYWYRQDPGQGLRLIYYSQIVNDFQKGDIAEGYSVSREKKESFPLTVTSAQKNPTAFYLCASIGRQNMDNYGYTFGSGTRLTVV.

This chain uses TRBV30 with TRBJ1-1; no reliable D call. The V gene lost 0 bases and the J gene lost 10 bases, with 15 bases spanning the gap. Germline V gene data show CDR1 as GTSNPN and CDR2 as SVGIG (reference sequence). The CDR3 totals 13 residues. The CDR3 DNA reads as TGTGCCTGGAGTGTACGAAACGGGGAGTCAGCTTTCTTT. Translated: CAWSVRNGESAFF.

The gene calls are TRBV19 and TRBJ2-7, with TRBD1 matching over 7 bases. The CDR3 is 13 residues long. Germline CDR1 is LNHDA and CDR2 is SQIVND (reference sequence). With V trimmed by 5 bases and J by 5 bases, 6 bases remained unmatched. This CDR3 is CASSQTTGHEQYF. The DNA of the CDR3 is TGTGCCAGTAGTCAAACGACAGGGCACGAGCAGTACTTC. Filled out from reference TRBV19 and TRBJ2-7, the complete variable domain reads DGGITQSPKYLFRKEGQNVTLSCEQNLNHDAMYWYRQDPGQGLRLIYYSQIVNDFQKGDIAEGYSVSREKKESFPLTVTSAQKNPTAFYLCASSQTTGHEQYFGPGTRLTVT.